This T cell receptor (beta chain) was sequenced in a study of T cell repertoires in cytomegalovirus infection. Study at large: The study used recently identified HLA-C-restricted and well-studied HLA-B-restricted CMV epitopes. Indicated by public TCR beta signatures were CMV infection and matching HLA type.

This clonotype was observed a few times. Its specificity is unknown. Study-wide points: HLA-C-restricted, CMV-specific TCR beta clonotypes were dominant ex vivo.

TCRdb passed the reads through MiXCR, listing each CDR3 protein once. This table holds some 940,000 distinct CDR3 sequences, roughly a third found once. This CDR3 spans 17 amino acids. Between the trimmed V and J ends, which lost 1 base and 2 bases, there was a span of 17 bases. Per germline, CDR1 MGHRA and CDR2 YSYEKL. This material consisted of cultured CD8+ T cells from PBMCs, taken from culture after CMV antigen stimulation. The TCR comes from a human donor in good health (CMV status not recorded). Some clones in this sample may be carry-over from other donors' samples. The chain carries TRBV4-1 and TRBJ2-5; D perhaps matches TRBD1 (5 bases). CDR3 DNA sequence: TGCGCCAGCAGCCAAGTCCCCCAGGGTTACAATCAAGAGACCCAGTACTTC. This codes for CASSQVPQGYNQETQYF.